This T cell receptor (beta chain) came from a study of blood T cell repertoires in COVID-19. Overall study context: PBMCs, B-cell-depleted T cells, or T cells were the source of the cDNA or gDNA that made up the material.

Germline V gene sequence: CDR1 MNHNY, CDR2 SVGAGI (reference sequence). The CDR3 spans 14 residues. With 5 bases clipped from V and 10 bases from J, the junction kept 6 bases outside the gene matches. As processed by the authors: Amplification with reference gene primers provided the estimates of nucleated cell counts. The data were produced by immunoSEQ multiplex PCR, yet TCRdb's version contains in-frame clones alone and is incomplete. The D gene and trimming were derived from the DNA, and the V and J assignments and clone size from that table. This table holds some 320,000 clones, more than 90% found once. Adults between roughly 18 and 95 years of age took part from under 30 US areas.

This chain uses TRBV6-6 with TRBJ1-6, with 9 nucleotides matching TRBD1. Sequenced sample: PBMCs or T cells enriched from blood (not recorded which). This clonotype was sampled from a man in his sixties who had recovered from COVID-19. CDR3 nucleotide sequence: TGTGCCAGCAGTACACAGGGGGCAAACTCACCCCTCCACTTT. It translates to CASSTQGANSPLHF.